Presented here are 25 T cell receptor beta chains from one specimen sequenced in a study of cytomegalovirus exposure and HLA in healthy donors. Clones were read by immunoSEQ multiplex PCR, and TCRdb kept only the in-frame ones, dropping some. This table holds 120,000 to 150,000 clones, roughly 81% found once. Sequenced sample: PBMCs. Receptors originate from a woman aged 30 to 39 in good health and CMV-seronegative.

This clone was seen ten or more times. The gene calls are TRBV11-3 and TRBJ2-5; TRBD2 might be the D (6 bases). With 5 bases removed from V and 1 base from J, the gap between germline ends came to 14 bases. The length of the CDR3 is 15 residues. Germline lookup yields CDR1 SGHNT and CDR2 YENEEA. The CDR3 here is CASSKRGGSQETQYF. CDR3 coding DNA: TGTGCCAGCAGCAAGAGAGGAGGGTCCCAAGAGACCCAGTACTTC.

The genes are TRBV25-1 and TRBJ1-2, with a possible D match to TRBD1 (5 bases). The CDR3 is made up of 14 amino acids. Germline-derived CDR1 and CDR2 are MGHDK and SYGVNS. Trimming removed 6 bases from V and 3 bases from J, with 14 bases in between. The DNA of the CDR3 is TGTGCCAGCAGCGAAGGGGAGTCTTACTATGGCTACACCTTC. It codes for CASSEGESYYGYTF.

The rearrangement links TRBV5-4 to TRBJ1-4, with D hard to call. This CDR3 is 14 amino acids long. V lost 5 bases, J lost 8 bases, and 16 bases lay in between. Germline CDR1 SGHNT, CDR2 YYREEE (reference sequence). The CDR3 bases are TGTGCCAGCAGTCGACGGGAGCTAGGGGAAAAACTGTTTTTT. Its translation: CASSRRELGEKLFF. Complete variable domain (other parts from reference TRBV5-4 and TRBJ1-4): ETGVTQSPTHLIKTRGQQVTLRCSSQSGHNTVSWYQQALGQGPQFIFQYYREEENGRGNFPPRFSGLQFPNYSSELNVNALELDDSALYLCASSRRELGEKLFFGSGTQLSVL.

The chain joins TRBV6-5 to TRBJ1-1; a weak D match, TRBD1 (5 bases). V lost 7 bases to trimming and J lost 4 bases, with 7 bases between them. This CDR3 comprises 11 residues. The germline gives CDR1 MNHEY, CDR2 SVGAGI. The CDR3: CASIRGTEAFF. The CDR3 nucleotides read TGTGCCAGCATAAGGGGCACTGAAGCTTTCTTT.

The chain's CDR3 is CASSLRLSSQEQFF. In nucleotides, the CDR3 is TGTGCCAGCAGCTTAAGACTTTCCTCTCAGGAGCAGTTCTTC. This chain links TRBV11-2 with TRBJ2-1, with D unresolved. The CDR3 totals 14 residues. Germline V lookup: CDR1 SGHAT, CDR2 FQNNGV. Trimming took 2 bases from V and 10 from J, leaving 15 bases between them.

The rearrangement uses TRBV28 and TRBJ2-5; 7 bases align to TRBD2. CDR3 length: 16 residues. After removal of 6 bases from V and 0 bases from J, the junction contained 10 bases not matched to a gene. Per the germline V gene, CDR1 is MDHEN and CDR2 is SYDVKM. The CDR3 here is CASSPEGGGDQETQYF. CDR3 nucleotides: TGTGCCAGCAGCCCCGAGGGTGGGGGGGACCAAGAGACCCAGTACTTC.

J is TRBJ1-1 and V is TRBV9; TRBD1 aligns across 7 bases. V gave up 5 bases and J gave up 0 bases; unmatched junction bases: 4. The CDR3 runs to 14 residues. CDR1 and CDR2 from the germline V gene are SGDLS and YYNGEE. This CDR3 is CASSKTGVNTEAFF. The CDR3 nucleotides read TGTGCCAGCAGTAAAACAGGGGTGAACACTGAAGCTTTCTTT. The whole variable domain, filled in from reference TRBV9 and TRBJ1-1, reads DSGVTQTPKHLITATGQRVTLRCSPRSGDLSVYWYQQSLDQGLQFLIQYYNGEERAKGNILERFSAQQFPDLHSELNLSSLELGDSALYFCASSKTGVNTEAFFGQGTRLTVV.

The rearrangement uses TRBV2 and TRBJ2-7; 7 bases are shared with TRBD1. CDR1 SNHLY and CDR2 FYNNEI come from the germline V gene. The junction had 6 bases not matched to a gene; V was cut back by 4 bases and J by 3 bases. The CDR3 runs 14 residues. CDR3 amino acids: CASSAGTENYEQYF. CDR3 in DNA: TGTGCCAGCAGTGCCGGGACAGAGAACTACGAGCAGTACTTC. Filled out from reference TRBV2 and TRBJ2-7, the complete variable domain reads EPEVTQTPSHQVTQMGQEVILRCVPISNHLYFYWYRQILGQKVEFLVSFYNNEISEKSEIFDDQFSVERPDGSNFTLKIRSTKLEDSAMYFCASSAGTENYEQYFGPGTRLTVT.

This clone appeared a few times. The chain joins TRBV7-9 to TRBJ1-1, with a possible D match to TRBD1 (6 bases). Trimming took 2 bases from V and 8 from J, leaving 12 bases between them. Germline lookup yields CDR1 SEHNR and CDR2 FQNEAQ (reference sequence). CDR3 length: 13 residues. For the CDR3, the DNA is TGTGCCAGCAGCTTATTAGGGACATCAGAAGCTTTCTTT. Its protein product is CASSLLGTSEAFF.

The V gene is TRBV2, the J gene TRBJ2-5; 8 nucleotides align to TRBD2. Germline trimming cut 6 bases from V and 5 bases from J; bases unmatched to any gene: 8. The CDR3 consists of 14 residues. Germline loops: CDR1 SNHLY, CDR2 FYNNEI. The CDR3 coding sequence is TGTGCCAGCAGGGTACAACTAGCGGCGGAGACCCAGTACTTC. Translated, it gives CASRVQLAAETQYF.

The chain carries TRBV5-1 and TRBJ1-5, with D maybe TRBD1 (6 bases). Trimming pared 2 bases from V and 0 bases from J, leaving 15 bases between. Germline V gives CDR1 SGHRS, CDR2 YFSETQ. This CDR3 comprises 17 residues. This chain's CDR3 is CASSLWTANYSNQPQHF. The CDR3 DNA reads as TGCGCCAGCAGCTTATGGACAGCAAACTATAGCAATCAGCCCCAGCATTTT.

This chain joins TRBV5-1 and TRBJ2-5; TRBD1 matches 11 bases. The CDR3 totals 15 residues. Germline CDR1 and CDR2: SGHRS and YFSETQ. The ends lost 6 bases at V and 5 bases at J; junction bases unmatched: 9. For the CDR3, the DNA is TGCGCCAGCACCCCTGGGACAGGGGGGAGGGAGACCCAGTACTTC. Translating it yields CASTPGTGGRETQYF.

The chain couples TRBV6-1 to TRBJ1-5; D may be TRBD1 (6 bases). With 1 base removed from V and 6 bases from J, the gap between germline ends came to 13 bases. This CDR3 comprises 15 residues. Germline CDR1 is MNHNS and CDR2 is SASEGT. Here the CDR3 reads CASSEVKGVGQPQHF. The CDR3 DNA is TGTGCCAGCAGTGAAGTAAAGGGGGTGGGTCAGCCCCAGCATTTT.

The DNA of the CDR3 is TGTGCCAGCAGCCCCCAGGGGAACTATGGCTACACCTTC. This encodes CASSPQGNYGYTF. The V and J genes are TRBV7-6 and TRBJ1-2, with a tentative D call TRBD1 (6 bases). Deletions cut 5 bases from V and 2 bases from J, with 9 bases between. The CDR3 length is 13 residues. Germline lookup yields CDR1 SGHVS and CDR2 FNYEAQ.

The V call is TRBV2, the J call TRBJ2-1; tentative D call: TRBD1 (6 bases). The CDR3 is made up of 12 amino acids. V lost 10 bases, J lost 8 bases, and 15 bases lay in between. Germline CDR1 reads SNHLY; CDR2 reads FYNNEI. CDR3: CATLYRAHEQFF. The DNA for the CDR3 is TGTGCCACCCTTTACAGGGCCCATGAGCAGTTCTTC.

The chain links TRBV21-1 to TRBJ2-7; the table names TRBD1, a call not compared with the DNA. TRBV21-1 is shown as a pseudogene. The length of the CDR3 is 16 residues. The CDR3 region has the DNA TGTGCCAGCAGCAAACTCCTACAGGATATGGGCTACGAGCAGTACTTC. This sequence encodes CASSKLLQDMGYEQYF.

J is TRBJ1-4 and V is TRBV15; D perhaps matches TRBD1 (5 bases). Germline lookup yields CDR1 LNHNV and CDR2 YYDKDF (reference sequence). CDR3 size: 14 residues. Trimming pared 2 bases from V and 5 bases from J, leaving 9 bases between. CDR3 DNA: TGTGCCACCAGCAGACAGGGTGGAAATGAAAAACTGTTTTTT. Its translation is CATSRQGGNEKLFF.

The chain employs TRBV27 and TRBJ2-7, with 7 bases that match TRBD1. Germline trimming cut 2 bases from V and 5 bases from J; bases unmatched to any gene: 9. The V gene's germline CDR1 is MNHEY and CDR2 SMNVEV (reference sequence). The CDR3 sequence is 15 residues long. The chain's CDR3 is CASSLIVRGSNEQYF. CDR3 DNA sequence: TGTGCCAGCAGTTTAATAGTCAGGGGGTCCAACGAGCAGTACTTC.

This chain connects TRBV18 to TRBJ1-1; D remains unclear. This CDR3 region has 13 residues. Per the germline V gene, CDR1 is KGHSH and CDR2 is LQKENI. Trimming left V 3 bases short and J 0 bases short, with 5 bases between. CDR3 DNA sequence: TGTGCCAGCTCACCCGAGATGAACACTGAAGCTTTCTTT. Amino acid sequence: CASSPEMNTEAFF.

This chain links TRBV5-1 with TRBJ2-2, with 9 nucleotides matching TRBD2. The V segment lost 0 bases and the J segment 6 bases; nucleotides outside the gene matches: 3. From germline, CDR1 is SGHRS and CDR2 YFSETQ. The CDR3 runs to 15 residues. CDR3 nucleotide sequence: TGCGCCAGCAGCTTGGCTCTAGCGGGGCCCGGGGAGCTGTTTTTT. Its protein is CASSLALAGPGELFF.

The chain uses TRBV29-1 and TRBJ1-2; 7 nucleotides agree with TRBD1. There are 15 residues in the CDR3. J lost 4 bases, V lost 3 bases, and 11 bases had no gene match. Looked up from germline, CDR1 is SQVTM and CDR2 is ANQGSEA. The chain's CDR3 is CSVDGGAGGPYGYTF. The CDR3 DNA is TGCAGCGTTGACGGGGGGGCAGGGGGTCCCTATGGCTACACCTTC.

This chain connects TRBV6-5 to TRBJ1-2, with 10 bases matching TRBD1. CDR1 is MNHEY, CDR2 SVGAGI, per germline. The CDR3 is 14 amino acids. The V and J ends lost 5 bases and 8 bases, in that order; junction bases with no gene match: 8. CDR3 amino acids: CASSRSDRGRGYTF. The CDR3, as DNA: TGTGCCAGCAGTCGCTCGGACAGGGGGAGAGGCTACACCTTC.

V and J are TRBV2 and TRBJ1-5; D is unclear. V was cut by 6 bases and J by 0 bases, with 12 bases left in between. Germline values: CDR1 SNHLY, CDR2 FYNNEI. The CDR3 loop spans 15 amino acids. The CDR3 nucleotides are TGTGCCAGCAGCCAGCGAGGTTATAGCAATCAGCCCCAGCATTTT. Its protein product is CASSQRGYSNQPQHF.

CDR3 nucleotide sequence: TGTGCCAGCTCCCCCTCCAACGGACAGGGGAGTACGCAGTATTTT. It is translated as CASSPSNGQGSTQYF. V gene TRBV28 combines with J gene TRBJ2-3, with 9 bases identical to TRBD1. Germline CDR1 is MDHEN and CDR2 is SYDVKM. J gave up 8 bases and V 8 bases, and 14 bases lay outside the gene matches. The CDR3 totals 15 residues.

The chain uses TRBV27 and TRBJ2-7; TRBD2 is a possible D gene (5 bases). CDR1 is MNHEY, CDR2 SMNVEV, per germline (reference sequence). Trimming cost V 11 bases and J 5 bases, with 13 bases left between them. The CDR3 loop spans 11 amino acids. CDR3 bases: TGTGCCTCTTCGAGAGGGAACGAGCAGTACTTC. Its protein product is CASSRGNEQYF.